These T cell receptor beta chains were read from a single sample in a study of blood T cell repertoires in COVID-19. Assay used: immunoSEQ multiplex PCR; TCRdb lists only in-frame clones, some missing. The table shows tens of thousands of clones, with 85% occurring only once. The material sequenced was peripheral blood. These receptors all come from a woman aged 55-69 years with acute or convalescent COVID-19. Both conserved end residues are part of each CDR3. D genes are given only for firm matches.

J | D | V | CDR3 | DNA
TRBJ2-5 | TRBD2 | TRBV20-1 | CSASFLAGVGETQYF | TGCAGTGCTAGTTTTCTAGCGGGGGTAGGGGAGACCCAGTACTTC
TRBJ1-1 | NA | TRBV7-3 | CASSPARVTEAFF | TGTGCCAGCAGCCCGGCGAGGGTCACTGAAGCTTTCTTT
TRBJ2-2 | TRBD1 | TRBV5-4 | CASSAGTGNTGELFF | TGTGCCAGCAGCGCCGGGACAGGGAACACCGGGGAGCTGTTTTTT
TRBJ1-2 | NA | TRBV14 | CASSLPDTPSGTF | TGTGCCAGCAGCCTACCGGACACCCCTTCTGGCACCTTC
TRBJ2-1 | NA | TRBV29-1 | CSVGSADNEQFF | TGCAGCGTTGGAAGCGCTGACAATGAGCAGTTCTTC
TRBJ1-6 | TRBD1 | TRBV5-6 | CASSPGQGVNSPLHF | TGTGCCAGCAGCCCGGGACAGGGGGTTAATTCACCCCTCCACTTT
TRBJ2-5 | NA | TRBV5-1 | CASSLGFDLRAIRETQYF | TGCGCCAGCAGCTTGGGGTTCGATTTGCGGGCAATCAGAGAGACCCAGTACTTC
TRBJ1-1 | NA | TRBV12-3/TRBV12-4 | CASSRGGSEAFF | TGTGCCAGCAGTAGGGGGGGCTCCGAAGCTTTCTTT
TRBJ2-1 | TRBD1 | TRBV6-2/TRBV6-3 | CASSFNRGPFNEQFF | TGTGCCAGCAGTTTCAACAGGGGCCCTTTTAATGAGCAGTTCTTC
TRBJ1-2 | NA | TRBV12-3/TRBV12-4 | CASSSGVNYGYTF | TGTGCCAGCAGCTCGGGGGTAAACTATGGCTACACCTTC